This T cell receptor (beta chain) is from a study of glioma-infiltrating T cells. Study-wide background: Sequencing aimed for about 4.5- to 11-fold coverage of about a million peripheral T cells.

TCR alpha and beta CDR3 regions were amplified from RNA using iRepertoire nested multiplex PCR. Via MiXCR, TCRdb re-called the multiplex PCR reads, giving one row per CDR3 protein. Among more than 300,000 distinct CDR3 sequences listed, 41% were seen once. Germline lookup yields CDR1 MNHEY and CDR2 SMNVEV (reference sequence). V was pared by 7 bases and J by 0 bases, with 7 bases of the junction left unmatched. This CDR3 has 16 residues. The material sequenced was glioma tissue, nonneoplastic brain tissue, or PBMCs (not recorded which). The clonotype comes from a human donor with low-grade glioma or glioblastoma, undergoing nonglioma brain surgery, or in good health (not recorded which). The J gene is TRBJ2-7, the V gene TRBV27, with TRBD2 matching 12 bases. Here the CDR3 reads CASKRLAGGGSYEQYF. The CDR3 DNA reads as TGTGCCAGCAAGAGGCTAGCGGGAGGGGGCTCCTACGAGCAGTACTTC.